One sample yielded the 20 T cell receptor beta chains listed below, sequenced in a study of blood T cell repertoires in COVID-19. The protocol was immunoSEQ multiplex PCR, while the TCRdb copy is restricted to in-frame clones and leaves out a portion. The sample records roughly 59,000 clones, roughly 80% being singletons. The sequenced sample consisted of peripheral blood. These receptor sequences come from a woman between 45 and 60 years old with active or convalescent COVID-19.

This chain uses TRBV5-1 with TRBJ1-4, with D maybe TRBD1 (5 bases). Germline values: CDR1 SGHRS, CDR2 YFSETQ. CDR3 size: 16 residues. Trimming removed 0 bases at V and 7 bases at J, with 16 bases between. In DNA, the CDR3 is TGCGCCAGCAGCTTGGACGGGACTCCCGGGCGTGAAAAACTGTTTTTT. This translates into CASSLDGTPGREKLFF.

This clone was seen once. This chain joins TRBV24-1 and TRBJ2-2; the D gene is possibly TRBD2 (6 bases). The CDR3 covers 16 residues. With 0 bases removed from V and 6 bases from J, the gap between germline ends came to 13 bases. Germline CDR1 KGHDR, CDR2 SFDVKD. The CDR3 is CATSDLRREKPGELFF. In DNA form, the CDR3 reads TGTGCCACCAGTGATTTGAGGAGGGAAAAACCCGGGGAGCTGTTTTTT.

This chain connects TRBV10-3 to TRBJ2-2; D not certain. This CDR3 has 13 amino acids. CDR1 and CDR2 from the germline V gene are ENHRY and SYGVKD. V lost 7 bases to trimming and J lost 1 base, with 7 bases between them. In DNA form, the CDR3 reads TGTGCCATCAAATCACAGAACACCGGGGAGCTGTTTTTT. It codes for CAIKSQNTGELFF.

CDR3 sequence reads: CASSLNRGGPEAFF. CDR3 DNA: TGTGCCAGCAGCTTAAACAGGGGAGGCCCTGAAGCTTTCTTT. V and J are TRBV7-3 and TRBJ1-1; 7 nucleotides match TRBD1. Germline-derived CDR1 and CDR2 are SGHTA and FQGTGA. The CDR3 spans 14 residues. The trim removed 1 base at V and 6 bases at J, leaving 5 bases unmatched.

The chain combines TRBV18 with TRBJ1-2; unclear D gene. Trimming pared 0 bases from V and 0 bases from J, leaving 11 bases between. The CDR3 is made up of 16 amino acids. Germline CDR1 reads KGHSH; CDR2 reads LQKENI. This chain's CDR3 is CASSPPAAGANYGYTF. CDR3 nucleotides: TGTGCCAGCTCACCACCGGCCGCGGGAGCTAACTATGGCTACACCTTC.

The V and J genes are TRBV6-1 and TRBJ2-1, with 9 positions matching TRBD2. The trim removed 2 bases at V and 2 bases at J, leaving 13 bases unmatched. Germline values: CDR1 MNHNS, CDR2 SASEGT. The CDR3 contains 19 residues. The CDR3 nucleotides are TGTGCCAGCAGTGAAAGGGGGATTTATAGCGGGAGTCCCTACAATGAGCAGTTCTTC. Translating it yields CASSERGIYSGSPYNEQFF.

This rearrangement joins TRBV4-3 to TRBJ2-1; a weak D match, TRBD2 (6 bases). Germline V CDR1 and CDR2: LGHNA, YSLEER. The CDR3 contains 16 residues. Trimming shortened V by 1 base and J by 7 bases, and 17 bases separated the two germline ends. The CDR3 sequence is CASSQGGGTRGNEQFF. CDR3 in DNA: TGCGCCAGCAGCCAAGGGGGCGGCACACGGGGGAATGAGCAGTTCTTC.

The genes are TRBV7-2 and TRBJ2-1; tentatively, D is TRBD2 (6 bases). Germline V lookup: CDR1 SGHTA, CDR2 FQGNSA. The CDR3 has 15 residues. V was shortened by 5 bases and J by 0 bases, with 11 bases between the two germline ends. This chain's CDR3 is CASSQIGSSYNEQFF. The CDR3 coding sequence is TGTGCCAGCAGCCAGATCGGGAGCTCCTACAATGAGCAGTTCTTC.

This clone came up once. The chain uses TRBV20-1 and TRBJ2-3; perhaps TRBD1 as D (6 bases). The germline gives CDR1 DFQATT, CDR2 SNEGSKA (reference sequence). V was trimmed by 3 bases and J by 1 base, leaving 14 bases between them. The CDR3 length is 15 residues. This chain's CDR3 is CSASIGGEGTDTQYF. CDR3 DNA sequence: TGCAGTGCTAGTATAGGGGGAGAAGGCACAGATACGCAGTATTTT.

J is TRBJ2-5 and V is TRBV6-5, with a tentative D call TRBD1 (6 bases). The ends were cut back, 5 bases at V and 7 bases at J, with 17 bases in the middle. In germline, CDR1 is MNHEY, CDR2 SVGAGI. There are 14 residues in the CDR3. CDR3 in amino acids: CASSLQGQQGTQYF. The CDR3 DNA follows: TGTGCCAGCAGTCTGCAGGGGCAGCAGGGGACCCAGTACTTC.

The DNA of the CDR3 is TGCGCCAGCAGCCAAGGTCCAGGGGCGGACACCGGGGAGCTGTTTTTT. It is translated as CASSQGPGADTGELFF. The J gene is TRBJ2-2, the V gene TRBV4-3; D might be TRBD1 (6 bases). The V end was cut by 1 base, the J end by 3 bases, with 12 bases between. CDR1 LGHNA and CDR2 YSLEER come from the germline V gene. The CDR3 totals 16 residues.

V and J are TRBV27 and TRBJ1-6; D gene unclear. Germline V CDR1 and CDR2: MNHEY, SMNVEV (reference sequence). The V end lost 4 bases, the J end lost 10 bases, and 20 bases lay between the germline ends. CDR3 length: 16 amino acids. The CDR3 nucleotides are TGTGCCAGCAGTTCCCCCGGGATATTGGGAGGGTCACCCCTCCACTTT. Its protein is CASSSPGILGGSPLHF.

The gene calls are TRBV27 and TRBJ2-7, with a weak D call TRBD2 (6 bases). Germline V gene data show CDR1 as MNHEY and CDR2 as SMNVEV (reference sequence). The CDR3 consists of 12 residues. Trimming left V 9 bases short and J 3 bases short, with 12 bases between. As DNA, the CDR3 is TGTGCCAGTGGGCGGGACGACTACGAGCAGTACTTC. Translated: CASGRDDYEQYF.

The chain employs TRBV5-4 and TRBJ2-5; 13 bases align to TRBD2. The ends lost 3 bases at V and 4 bases at J; junction bases unmatched: 9. This CDR3 region has 17 residues. Germline V gives CDR1 SGHNT, CDR2 YYREEE (reference sequence). CDR3 coding DNA: TGTGCCAGCAGCTACGGACTAGCGGGAGAGCCGTCAGAGACCCAGTACTTC. It specifies CASSYGLAGEPSETQYF.

The chain links TRBV6-5 to TRBJ2-7; D perhaps matches TRBD1 (5 bases). V was cut by 5 bases and J by 2 bases, with 13 bases left in between. The germline V gene encodes CDR1 MNHEY and CDR2 SVGAGI. The CDR3 is 14 residues long. CDR3 sequence (DNA): TGTGCCAGCAGTAGGCCAGGGCCCCCCTACGAGCAGTACTTC. It translates to CASSRPGPPYEQYF.

The chain has TRBV5-1 and TRBJ2-1; weak D call: TRBD1 (6 bases). Germline V gene data show CDR1 as SGHRS and CDR2 as YFSETQ. The ends were cut back, 3 bases at V and 6 bases at J, with 10 bases in the middle. CDR3 length: 13 amino acids. CDR3 DNA sequence: TGCGCCAGCAGCTCAACAGGGATCAATGAGCAGTTCTTC. The encoded protein is CASSSTGINEQFF.

The chain joins TRBV7-2 to TRBJ1-4; perhaps TRBD1 as D (5 bases). The germline gives CDR1 SGHTA, CDR2 FQGNSA. This CDR3 is 14 amino acids long. V was trimmed by 5 bases and J by 8 bases, leaving 15 bases between them. Here the CDR3 reads CASSGAPAREKLFF. CDR3 DNA: TGTGCCAGCAGCGGGGCCCCGGCGAGGGAAAAACTGTTTTTT.

The chain employs TRBV6-2 or TRBV6-3 and TRBJ2-2, with 12 bases lining up with TRBD2. Unmatched junction bases numbered 4, after V lost 2 bases and J lost 0 bases. The germline CDR1 and CDR2 sequences are MNHEY and SVGEGT. The CDR3 spans 18 residues. The CDR3 is CASSYRTSGASNTGELFF. The CDR3 coding sequence is TGTGCCAGCAGTTACCGGACTAGCGGGGCATCGAACACCGGGGAGCTGTTTTTT.

The genes are TRBV11-1 and TRBJ1-2, with 7 bases identical to TRBD1. V lost 5 bases and J lost 4; bases outside the gene matches: 4. Germline-derived CDR1 and CDR2 are SGHAT and FQDESV (reference sequence). The CDR3 consists of 13 residues. CDR3 protein: CASSLGTAYGYTF. As DNA, the CDR3 is TGTGCCAGCAGCCTCGGGACAGCCTATGGCTACACCTTC.

This clone has only a few counts. V is TRBV15 and J is TRBJ2-7, with D possibly matching TRBD1 (5 bases). Germline CDR1 reads LNHNV; CDR2 reads YYDKDF (reference sequence). The germline V and J ends were trimmed by 0 bases and 6 bases, with 15 bases remaining between them. CDR3 size: 15 residues. Written as DNA, the CDR3 is TGTGCCACCAGCAGAGATGGCTATAGGGGCTCCGAGCAGTACTTC. It translates to CATSRDGYRGSEQYF.